In this sample, the clone carrying this T cell receptor beta chain turned up a few times. The data belong to a study of control samples from healthy donors and cancer patients. The CDR3 is made up of 12 amino acids. V lost 5 bases and J lost 4; bases outside the gene matches: 1. Germline loops: CDR1 MNHEY, CDR2 SVGAGI. The repertoire was sequenced with immunoSEQ multiplex PCR; TCRdb's copy has only in-frame clones and lacks some. Counted here are some 140,000 clones, roughly 92% occurring once; the ten biggest clones make up approximately 11%. This TCR was sampled from a man between 25 and 39 years old in good health. Material for sequencing was blood. V gene TRBV6-5 combines with J gene TRBJ2-7; TRBD1 matches 8 bases. The CDR3 sequence is CASSRDRYEQYF. The CDR3 bases are TGTGCCAGCAGTCGGGACAGGTACGAGCAGTACTTC.